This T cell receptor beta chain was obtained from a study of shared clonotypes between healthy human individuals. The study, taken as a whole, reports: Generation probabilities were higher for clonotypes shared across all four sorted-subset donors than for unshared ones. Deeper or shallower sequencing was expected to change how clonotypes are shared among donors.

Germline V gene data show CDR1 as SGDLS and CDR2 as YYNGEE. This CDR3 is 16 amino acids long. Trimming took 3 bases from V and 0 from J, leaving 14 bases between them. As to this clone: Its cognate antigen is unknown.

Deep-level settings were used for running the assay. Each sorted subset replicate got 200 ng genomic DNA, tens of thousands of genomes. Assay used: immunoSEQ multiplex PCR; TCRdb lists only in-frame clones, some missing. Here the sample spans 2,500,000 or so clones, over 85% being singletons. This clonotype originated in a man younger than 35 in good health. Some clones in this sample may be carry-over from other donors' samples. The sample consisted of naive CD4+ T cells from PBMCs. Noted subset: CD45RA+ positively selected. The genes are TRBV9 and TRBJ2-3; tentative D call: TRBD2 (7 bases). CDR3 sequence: CASSDGLGGSTDTQYF. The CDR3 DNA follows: TGTGCCAGCAGCGACGGACTAGGGGGTAGCACAGATACGCAGTATTTT.